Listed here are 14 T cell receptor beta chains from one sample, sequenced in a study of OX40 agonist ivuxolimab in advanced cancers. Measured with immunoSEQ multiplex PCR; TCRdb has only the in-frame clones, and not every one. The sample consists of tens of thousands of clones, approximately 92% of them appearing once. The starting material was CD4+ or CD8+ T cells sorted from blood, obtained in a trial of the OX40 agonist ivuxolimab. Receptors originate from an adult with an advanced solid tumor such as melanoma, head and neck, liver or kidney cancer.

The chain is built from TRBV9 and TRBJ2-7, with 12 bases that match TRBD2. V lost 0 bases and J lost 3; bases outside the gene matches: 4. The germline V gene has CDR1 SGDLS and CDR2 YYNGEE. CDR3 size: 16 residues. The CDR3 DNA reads TGTGCCAGCAGCGTAGGACTAGCGGGAGAAGTCTACGAGCAGTACTTC. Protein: CASSVGLAGEVYEQYF.

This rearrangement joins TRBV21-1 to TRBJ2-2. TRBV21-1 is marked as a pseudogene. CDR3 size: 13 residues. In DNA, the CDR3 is TGTGCCCGCCCGCTCCCACCCGCCGGGGAGCTGTTTTTT. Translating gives CARPLPPAGELFF.

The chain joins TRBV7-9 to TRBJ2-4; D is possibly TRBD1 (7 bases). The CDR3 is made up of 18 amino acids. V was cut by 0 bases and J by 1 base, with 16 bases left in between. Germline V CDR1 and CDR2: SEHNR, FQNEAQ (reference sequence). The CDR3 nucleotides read TGTGCCAGCAGCTTAGCTCGCCTGGCAGGGGGGGCCAAAAACATTCAGTACTTC. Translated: CASSLARLAGGAKNIQYF. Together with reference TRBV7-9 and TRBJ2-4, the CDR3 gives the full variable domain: DTGVSQNPRHKITKRGQNVTFRCDPISEHNRLYWYRQTLGQGPEFLTYFQNEAQLEKSRLLSDRFSAERPKGSFSTLEIQRTEQGDSAMYLCASSLARLAGGAKNIQYFGAGTRLSVL.

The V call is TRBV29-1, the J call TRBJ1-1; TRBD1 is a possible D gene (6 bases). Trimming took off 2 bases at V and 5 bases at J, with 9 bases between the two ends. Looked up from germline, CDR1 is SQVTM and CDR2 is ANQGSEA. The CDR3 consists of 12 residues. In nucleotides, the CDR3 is TGCAGCGTTGAAAAGGGGGGAACTGAAGCTTTCTTT. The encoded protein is CSVEKGGTEAFF.

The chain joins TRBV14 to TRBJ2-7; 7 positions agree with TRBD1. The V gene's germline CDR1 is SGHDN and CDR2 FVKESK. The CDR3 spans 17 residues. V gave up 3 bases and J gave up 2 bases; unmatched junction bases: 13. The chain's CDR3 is CASSQVNRGLFTYEQYF. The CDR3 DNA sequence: TGTGCCAGCAGCCAGGTAAACAGGGGCCTGTTTACCTACGAGCAGTACTTC.

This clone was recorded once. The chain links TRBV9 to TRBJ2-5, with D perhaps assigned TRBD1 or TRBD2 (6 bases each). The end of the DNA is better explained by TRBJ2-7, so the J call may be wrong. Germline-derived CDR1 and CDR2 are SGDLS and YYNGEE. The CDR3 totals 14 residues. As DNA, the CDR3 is TGTGCCAGCAGTCTGGGGGGCAGTCCCTACGAGCAGTACTTC. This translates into CASSLGGSPYEQYF.

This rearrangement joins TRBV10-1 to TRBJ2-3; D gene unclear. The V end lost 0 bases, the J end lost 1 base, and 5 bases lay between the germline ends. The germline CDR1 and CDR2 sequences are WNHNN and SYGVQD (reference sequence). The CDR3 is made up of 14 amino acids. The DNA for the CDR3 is TGCGCCAGCAGTGAGTCTTCGGGCACAGATACGCAGTATTTT. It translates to CASSESSGTDTQYF.

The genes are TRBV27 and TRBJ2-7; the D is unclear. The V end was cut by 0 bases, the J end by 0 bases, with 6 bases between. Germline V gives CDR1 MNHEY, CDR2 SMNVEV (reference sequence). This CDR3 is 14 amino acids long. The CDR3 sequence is CASSLSRSSYEQYF. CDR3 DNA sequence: TGTGCCAGCAGTTTATCGCGGAGCTCCTACGAGCAGTACTTC.

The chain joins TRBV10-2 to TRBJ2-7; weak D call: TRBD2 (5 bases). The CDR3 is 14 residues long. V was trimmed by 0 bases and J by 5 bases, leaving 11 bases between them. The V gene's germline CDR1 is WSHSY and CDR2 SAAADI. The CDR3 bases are TGCGCCAGCAGTGAGTCAAATACTAGGGACGAGCAGTACTTC. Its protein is CASSESNTRDEQYF.

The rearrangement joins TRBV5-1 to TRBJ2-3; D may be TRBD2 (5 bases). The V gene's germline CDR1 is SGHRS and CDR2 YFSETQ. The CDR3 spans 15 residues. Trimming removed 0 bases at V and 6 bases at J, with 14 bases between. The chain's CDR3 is CASSLVGRAGDTQYF. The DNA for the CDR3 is TGCGCCAGCAGCTTGGTGGGGAGAGCCGGGGATACGCAGTATTTT. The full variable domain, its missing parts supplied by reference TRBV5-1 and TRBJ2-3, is KAGVTQTPRYLIKTRGQQVTLSCSPISGHRSVSWYQQTPGQGLQFLFEYFSETQRNKGNFPGRFSGRQFSNSRSEMNVSTLELGDSALYLCASSLVGRAGDTQYFGPGTRLTVL.

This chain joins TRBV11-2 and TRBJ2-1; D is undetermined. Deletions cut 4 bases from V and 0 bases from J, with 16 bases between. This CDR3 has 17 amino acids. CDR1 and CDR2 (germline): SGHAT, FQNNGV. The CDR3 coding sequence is TGTGCCAGCAGCTCCCACTTCAGGCTAAGCTCCTACAATGAGCAGTTCTTC. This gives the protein CASSSHFRLSSYNEQFF. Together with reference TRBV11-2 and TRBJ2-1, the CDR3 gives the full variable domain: EAGVAQSPRYKIIEKRQSVAFWCNPISGHATLYWYQQILGQGPKLLIQFQNNGVVDDSQLPKDRFSAERLKGVDSTLKIQPAKLEDSAVYLCASSSHFRLSSYNEQFFGPGTRLTVL.

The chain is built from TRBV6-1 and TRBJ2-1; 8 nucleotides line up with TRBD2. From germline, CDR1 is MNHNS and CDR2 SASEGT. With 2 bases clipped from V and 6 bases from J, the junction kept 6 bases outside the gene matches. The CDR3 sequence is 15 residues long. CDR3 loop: CASSELSAGVNEQFF. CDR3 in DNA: TGTGCCAGCAGTGAACTCTCAGCGGGAGTCAATGAGCAGTTCTTC.

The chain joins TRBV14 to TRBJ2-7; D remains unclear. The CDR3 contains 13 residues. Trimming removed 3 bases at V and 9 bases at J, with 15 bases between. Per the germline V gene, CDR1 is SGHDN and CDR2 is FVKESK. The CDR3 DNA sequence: TGTGCCAGCAGCCATAACCCCCCCAGTTTGCAGTACTTC. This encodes CASSHNPPSLQYF. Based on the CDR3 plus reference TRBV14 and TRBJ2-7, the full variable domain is EAGVTQFPSHSVIEKGQTVTLRCDPISGHDNLYWYRRVMGKEIKFLLHFVKESKQDESGMPNNRFLAERTGGTYSTLKVQPAELEDSGVYFCASSHNPPSLQYFGPGTRLTVT.

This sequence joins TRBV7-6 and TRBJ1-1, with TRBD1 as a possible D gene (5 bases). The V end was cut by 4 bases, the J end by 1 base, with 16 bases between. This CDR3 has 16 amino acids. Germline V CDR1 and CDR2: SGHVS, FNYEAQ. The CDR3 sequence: CASSWDGEGPNTEAFF. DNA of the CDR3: TGTGCCAGCAGCTGGGACGGAGAAGGACCGAACACTGAAGCTTTCTTT.